The 15 T cell receptor beta chains presented below share a single source sample, sequenced in a study of blood T cells in healthy people across ages. Sample-barcoded 5' priming and a J-beta primer mix drove a second PCR of 7 to 11 cycles. TCRdb ran MiXCR on the 5' RACE reads and lists one entry per CDR3 protein. The table shows about 780,000 distinct CDR3 sequences, with about 45% occurring only once. Material for sequencing was blood. The receptors were gathered from a man at least 80 years old in good health.

CDR3 amino acids: CASSAGTQYNEQFF. The CDR3 DNA reads as TGTGCCAGCAGCGCCGGGACCCAGTACAATGAGCAGTTCTTC. The chain couples TRBV12-3 or TRBV12-4 to TRBJ2-1; either TRBD1 or TRBD2 may fit D (5 bases each). This CDR3 region has 14 residues. V was cut by 6 bases and J by 4 bases, with 13 bases left in between.

This clonotype appeared many times. This may come from a read error, since a much larger clone is one base off. The chain couples TRBV7-9 to TRBJ2-7; possible D gene TRBD2, 6 bases. This CDR3 has 14 residues. Between the trimmed V and J ends, which lost 5 bases and 3 bases, there was a span of 14 bases. In germline, CDR1 is SEHNR, CDR2 FQNEAQ (reference sequence). The CDR3 nucleotides read TGTGCCAGCAGCGTAGAAGGCGGGAACTACGAGCAGTACTTC. Amino acids: CASSVEGGNYEQYF.

With regard to this clonotype: A read error is possible here, since a much larger clone lies one base away. This rearrangement joins TRBV9 to TRBJ2-6; perhaps TRBD1 as D (5 bases). This CDR3 region has 14 residues. Per germline, CDR1 SGDLS and CDR2 YYNGEE. The CDR3: CASSPHSGASVLTF. CDR3 DNA sequence: TGTGCCAGCAGCCCCCACTCTGGGGCCAGCGTCCTGACTTTC.

This clonotype has just a few counts. This chain uses TRBV29-1 with TRBJ2-1; the match to TRBD2 covers 9 bases. Germline CDR1 and CDR2: SQVTM and ANQGSEA. The CDR3 contains 11 residues. Here the CDR3 reads CSSGGYNEQFF. The CDR3, as DNA: TGCAGTAGCGGGGGATACAATGAGCAGTTCTTC.

This clonotype was recorded at least ten times. V is TRBV4-2 and J is TRBJ2-2; D unclear. From germline, CDR1 is LGHNA and CDR2 YNFKEQ. The CDR3 sequence is 13 residues long. Trimming pared 4 bases from V and 5 bases from J, leaving 8 bases between. CDR3 bases: TGTGCCAGCAGCCTGACGACAACCGGGGAGCTGTTTTTT. It encodes CASSLTTTGELFF.

This clonotype showed up just a few times. The chain recombines TRBV13 with TRBJ2-1; the match to TRBD1 covers 7 bases. The CDR3 covers 13 residues. CDR1 and CDR2 from the germline V gene are PRHDT and FYEKMQ (reference sequence). V shed 9 bases and J 3 bases; nucleotides not matched to a gene: 5. In DNA form, the CDR3 reads TGTGCCAGTAAAGGGGGCAGCTACAATGAGCAGTTCTTC. Its protein is CASKGGSYNEQFF.

The genes are TRBV6-5 and TRBJ2-6, with 11 bases lining up with TRBD1. The CDR3 has 19 amino acids. The V segment lost 4 bases and the J segment 0 bases; nucleotides outside the gene matches: 8. Germline V gives CDR1 MNHEY, CDR2 SVGAGI. The CDR3 bases are TGTGCCAGCAGTTCCCAAGGACAGGGGGCCAGCTCTGGGGCCAACGTCCTGACTTTC. Its translation is CASSSQGQGASSGANVLTF.

This clonotype has at least ten counts. J is TRBJ2-3 and V is TRBV7-3; D not certain. V was trimmed by 1 base and J by 5 bases, leaving 7 bases between them. The germline gives CDR1 SGHTA, CDR2 FQGTGA. CDR3 length equals 13 residues. CDR3 in amino acids: CASSLRVRDTQYF. The CDR3 nucleotides are TGTGCCAGCAGCTTAAGGGTTAGAGATACGCAGTATTTT.

The chain uses TRBV29-1 and TRBJ2-1; 10 nucleotides align to TRBD2. The V and J ends lost 6 bases and 9 bases, in that order; junction bases with no gene match: 23. This CDR3 comprises 18 residues. Germline assignment: CDR1 SQVTM and CDR2 ANQGSEA. CDR3: CSVPRSGRAKLLLGEQFF. The CDR3 DNA follows: TGCAGCGTCCCACGGAGCGGGAGGGCCAAATTACTCTTGGGTGAGCAGTTCTTC.

V gene TRBV9 combines with J gene TRBJ1-5; D is unclear. CDR3 length: 14 amino acids. The V gene lost 0 bases and the J gene lost 3 bases, with 7 bases spanning the gap. Germline CDR1 and CDR2: SGDLS and YYNGEE. The CDR3 nucleotides read TGTGCCAGCAGCGTAGACCCTTACAATCAGCCCCAGCATTTT. This encodes CASSVDPYNQPQHF.

The gene calls are TRBV2 and TRBJ2-4, with 9 bases lining up with TRBD2. After removal of 2 bases from V and 1 base from J, the junction contained 6 bases not matched to a gene. This CDR3 region has 17 residues. CDR1 SNHLY and CDR2 FYNNEI come from the germline V gene. The CDR3 sequence is CASSESGGRAAKNIQYF. CDR3 DNA sequence: TGTGCCAGCAGTGAATCAGGCGGGAGGGCGGCCAAAAACATTCAGTACTTC.

There are many counts of this clonotype. The rearrangement links TRBV4-2 to TRBJ2-7; 7 nucleotides agree with TRBD1. In germline, CDR1 is LGHNA, CDR2 YNFKEQ. The CDR3 extends over 16 amino acids. J gave up 3 bases and V 2 bases, and 10 bases lay outside the gene matches. The CDR3 nucleotides are TGTGCCAGCAGCCAATTGTTAAGGGGGCGAAGCTACGAGCAGTACTTC. Amino acids: CASSQLLRGRSYEQYF.

The chain uses TRBV2 and TRBJ1-2; 7 bases match TRBD1. The V segment lost 4 bases and the J segment 6 bases; nucleotides outside the gene matches: 5. Germline CDR1 is SNHLY and CDR2 is FYNNEI. The CDR3 is 13 amino acids. DNA of the CDR3: TGTGCCAGCAGTGGGGGACAGAGAAATGGCTACACCTTC. As protein: CASSGGQRNGYTF.

This clonotype was observed at least ten times. The chain links TRBV20-1 to TRBJ2-1; tentatively, D is TRBD1 (8 bases). Germline assignment: CDR1 DFQATT and CDR2 SNEGSKA (reference sequence). With 6 bases removed from V and 7 bases from J, the gap between germline ends came to 16 bases. This CDR3 region has 13 residues. In DNA, the CDR3 is TGCAGTGCCCCGACAGGGGAGGGGAATGAGCAGTTCTTC. As protein: CSAPTGEGNEQFF.

The V call is TRBV5-1, the J call TRBJ2-2, with D tentatively TRBD1 (5 bases). V dropped 0 bases and J dropped 6 bases, with 12 bases sitting between them. Germline CDR1 and CDR2: SGHRS and YFSETQ. This CDR3 is built from 15 residues. The CDR3, as DNA: TGCGCCAGCAGCTTGGGACAGCATCGTTCCGGGGAGCTGTTTTTT. It specifies CASSLGQHRSGELFF.